The 13 T cell receptor beta chains presented below share a single source sample, sequenced in a study of CD8+ T cells in alopecia areata. Following extraction, RNA underwent reverse transcription to cDNA, which served as the sequencing template. Assay used: immunoSEQ multiplex PCR; TCRdb lists only in-frame clones, some missing. Of roughly 97,000 clones listed, around 45% are singletons. Sequenced material: CD4+ T cells sorted from blood. Every receptor here comes from a human donor with alopecia areata.

In regard to this clone: Other DNA sequences from this sample encode an identical CDR3 as well. The genes are TRBV2 and TRBJ1-1; D is ambiguous. V was cut by 5 bases and J by 1 base, with 8 bases left in between. The CDR3 runs 13 residues. Looked up from germline, CDR1 is SNHLY and CDR2 is FYNNEI. The CDR3 nucleotides are TGTGCCAGCAGTCAACAACAGAACACTGAAGCTTTCTTT. Protein product: CASSQQQNTEAFF.

The chain carries TRBV5-4 and TRBJ2-1; 10 positions match TRBD2. The CDR3 has 17 residues. Germline lookup yields CDR1 SGHNT and CDR2 YYREEE (reference sequence). Losses at the gene ends were 1 base for V and 2 bases for J; bases not matched to a gene: 6. Here the CDR3 reads CASSLIKLAGTYNEQFF. The CDR3 bases are TGTGCCAGCAGCTTGATCAAACTAGCGGGAACCTACAATGAGCAGTTCTTC.

This clone was detected only a few times. This rearrangement joins TRBV2 to TRBJ2-5; D is undetermined. The CDR3 runs 14 residues. Trimming removed 8 bases from V and 2 bases from J, with 15 bases in between. Germline CDR1 reads SNHLY; CDR2 reads FYNNEI. CDR3 region: CASGRRRTQETQYF. CDR3 bases: TGTGCCAGCGGCCGGCGGCGTACACAAGAGACCCAGTACTTC.

The chain has TRBV4-3 and TRBJ2-3; perhaps TRBD2 as D (5 bases). From germline, CDR1 is LGHNA and CDR2 YSLEER. V was cut by 2 bases and J by 5 bases, with 8 bases left in between. This CDR3 comprises 13 residues. The CDR3: CASSQLAGDTQYF. In nucleotides, the CDR3 is TGCGCCAGCAGCCAACTAGCTGGAGATACGCAGTATTTT.

This chain uses TRBV5-1 with TRBJ2-5, with a weak D call TRBD2 (6 bases). Trimming shortened V by 4 bases and J by 1 base, and 17 bases separated the two germline ends. Germline V lookup: CDR1 SGHRS, CDR2 YFSETQ. The CDR3 is 16 residues long. The CDR3 DNA is TGCGCCAGCAGCCCGTTGTCGGGGGACCCCCAAGAGACCCAGTACTTC. Its translation is CASSPLSGDPQETQYF.

This clone was seen only once. This chain connects TRBV30 to TRBJ1-5; D not resolved. Per the germline V gene, CDR1 is GTSNPN and CDR2 is SVGIG (reference sequence). V was shortened by 2 bases and J by 7 bases, with 15 bases between the two germline ends. This CDR3 is built from 14 residues. As DNA, the CDR3 is TGTGCCTGGAGTTTGGGCACGGGTCAGCAGCCCCAGCATTTT. It encodes CAWSLGTGQQPQHF.

The rearrangement links TRBV7-2 to TRBJ2-7, with unresolved D. The CDR3 consists of 11 residues. Germline V CDR1 and CDR2: SGHTA, FQGNSA. Trimming took off 4 bases at V and 10 bases at J, with 11 bases between the two ends. DNA for the CDR3: TGTGCCAGCAGCTCCGTGGTGGTTCAGTACTTC. Its translation: CASSSVVVQYF.

This chain's CDR3 is CASRFGEGEQYF. The CDR3 nucleotides are TGTGCCAGCAGGTTCGGGGAGGGCGAGCAGTACTTC. The rearrangement joins TRBV6-6 to TRBJ2-7, with 7 bases matching TRBD2. The V gene's germline CDR1 is MNHNY and CDR2 SVGAGI (reference sequence). After removal of 6 bases from V and 6 bases from J, the junction contained 5 bases not matched to a gene. This CDR3 is built from 12 residues.

This chain joins TRBV28 and TRBJ2-1, with D possibly TRBD2 on 6 matching bases. The CDR3 loop spans 16 amino acids. Trimming shortened V by 3 bases and J by 6 bases, and 18 bases separated the two germline ends. Germline V lookup: CDR1 MDHEN, CDR2 SYDVKM. CDR3 amino acids: CASSLAQQAGGNEQFF. In nucleotides, the CDR3 is TGTGCCAGCAGTTTGGCCCAACAAGCGGGTGGCAATGAGCAGTTCTTC. Combining the CDR3 with reference TRBV28 and TRBJ2-1 gives the whole variable domain DVKVTQSSRYLVKRTGEKVFLECVQDMDHENMFWYRQDPGLGLRLIYFSYDVKMKEKGDIPEGYSVSREKKERFSLILESASTNQTSMYLCASSLAQQAGGNEQFFGPGTRLTVL.

The V call is TRBV5-1, the J call TRBJ2-1; 11 bases match TRBD2. In germline, CDR1 is SGHRS, CDR2 YFSETQ. CDR3 length equals 15 residues. Trimming at V came to 4 bases and at J to 5 bases, leaving 5 bases not matched to a gene. The CDR3 DNA follows: TGCGCCAGCAGCGTTAGCGGGAGGGCGGACAATGAGCAGTTCTTC. Protein product: CASSVSGRADNEQFF.

There are many counts of this clone. The rearrangement links TRBV7-2 to TRBJ2-1; D call uncertain. The CDR3 has 14 amino acids. Trimming pared 6 bases from V and 6 bases from J, leaving 15 bases between. Germline V gene lookup returns CDR1 SGHTA and CDR2 FQGNSA. This CDR3 reads CASSSLHSSNEQFF. CDR3 coding DNA: TGTGCCAGCAGTTCCCTACACTCGTCCAATGAGCAGTTCTTC.

The chain employs TRBV7-2 and TRBJ1-2; 7 nucleotides agree with TRBD1. Germline V gives CDR1 SGHTA, CDR2 FQGNSA. The CDR3 is made up of 14 amino acids. V lost 5 bases, J lost 5 bases, and 8 bases stayed unmatched. The CDR3 here is CASSRQGNLYGYTF. For the CDR3, the DNA is TGTGCCAGCAGCCGACAGGGCAACTTGTATGGCTACACCTTC. Variable domain in full (rest from reference TRBV7-2 and TRBJ1-2): GAGVSQSPSNKVTEKGKDVELRCDPISGHTALYWYRQSLGQGLEFLIYFQGNSAPDKSGLPSDRFSAERTGGSVSTLTIQRTQQEDSAVYLCASSRQGNLYGYTFGSGTRLTVV.

Only a few counts were recorded for this clone. The chain employs TRBV19 and TRBJ1-5; TRBD1 aligns across 10 bases. This CDR3 has 20 amino acids. Losses at the gene ends were 7 bases for V and 2 bases for J; bases not matched to a gene: 20. Germline V gene lookup returns CDR1 LNHDA and CDR2 SQIVND (reference sequence). This CDR3 is CASTMRETGGLSGGNQPQHF. The DNA for the CDR3 is TGTGCCAGTACCATGAGGGAGACAGGGGGCCTCTCCGGTGGCAATCAGCCCCAGCATTTT.